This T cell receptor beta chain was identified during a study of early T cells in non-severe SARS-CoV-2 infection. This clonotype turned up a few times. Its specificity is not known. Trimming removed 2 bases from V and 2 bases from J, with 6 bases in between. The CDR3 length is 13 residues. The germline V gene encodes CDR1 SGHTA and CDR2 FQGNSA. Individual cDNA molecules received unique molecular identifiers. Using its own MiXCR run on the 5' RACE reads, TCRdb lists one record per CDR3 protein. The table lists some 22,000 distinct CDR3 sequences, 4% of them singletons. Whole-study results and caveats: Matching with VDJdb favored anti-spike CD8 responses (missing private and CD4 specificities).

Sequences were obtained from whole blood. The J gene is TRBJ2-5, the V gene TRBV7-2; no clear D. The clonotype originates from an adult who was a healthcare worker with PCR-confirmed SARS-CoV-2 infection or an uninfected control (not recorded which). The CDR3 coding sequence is TGTGCCAGCAGCTTATTGGGGCAAGAGACCCAGTACTTC. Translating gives CASSLLGQETQYF.